These 10 T cell receptor beta chains originate from one sample sequenced in a study of blood T cell repertoires in COVID-19. Only in-frame clones appear in the TCRdb table, and some are missing; sequencing was by immunoSEQ multiplex PCR. The table shows about 190,000 clones, with roughly 87% occurring only once. Source material: peripheral blood. The source is a woman aged 55-70 years with COVID-19, enrolled during active disease.

The chain combines TRBV7-2 with TRBJ1-4, with D possibly matching TRBD1 (5 bases). Trimming left V 5 bases short and J 0 bases short, with 13 bases between. Germline loops: CDR1 SGHTA, CDR2 FQGNSA. This CDR3 is built from 16 residues. The CDR3 DNA reads TGTGCCAGCAGCCTACACAGGAGTGCAACTAATGAAAAACTGTTTTTT. Its protein product is CASSLHRSATNEKLFF.

The chain recombines TRBV6-5 with TRBJ2-1; 13 positions match TRBD2. Germline CDR1 and CDR2: MNHEY and SVGAGI. CDR3 length equals 15 residues. J lost 7 bases, V lost 5 bases, and 5 bases had no gene match. CDR3 loop: CASSTLAGGYNEQFF. For the CDR3, the DNA is TGTGCCAGCAGTACACTAGCGGGGGGGTATAATGAGCAGTTCTTC.

This chain joins TRBV5-1 and TRBJ1-2; no clear D. Trimming left V 0 bases short and J 7 bases short, with 7 bases between. CDR1 SGHRS and CDR2 YFSETQ come from the germline V gene. This CDR3 is 12 amino acids long. CDR3 amino acids: CASSLDVSGYTF. The CDR3 DNA reads as TGCGCCAGCAGCTTGGATGTTAGTGGCTACACCTTC.

V is TRBV19 and J is TRBJ1-1; 9 bases are a match to TRBD1. Germline assignment: CDR1 LNHDA and CDR2 SQIVND (reference sequence). With V trimmed by 2 bases and J by 7 bases, 14 bases remained unmatched. This CDR3 region has 17 residues. CDR3 bases: TGTGCCAGTAGTATAAGGTCCAGCGGACAGGGGAGAGATGAAGCTTTCTTT. Its protein is CASSIRSSGQGRDEAFF.

The rearrangement uses TRBV6-1 and TRBJ2-3; 7 nucleotides agree with TRBD2. Germline trimming cut 4 bases from V and 0 bases from J; bases unmatched to any gene: 16. Germline CDR1 reads MNHNS; CDR2 reads SASEGT. This CDR3 spans 19 amino acids. The CDR3 nucleotides read TGTGCCAGCAGTGCCCGTGCGACGGGAGGTTACTTAAGCACAGATACGCAGTATTTT. As protein: CASSARATGGYLSTDTQYF.

The chain couples TRBV7-3 to TRBJ2-7; a possible D gene is TRBD2 (5 bases). The CDR3 contains 11 residues. The V gene's germline CDR1 is SGHTA and CDR2 FQGTGA. V shed 5 bases and J shed 10 bases, with 12 bases lying between them. The DNA for the CDR3 is TGTGCCAGCAGCCGTTCGGGGTTACAGTACTTC. The encoded protein is CASSRSGLQYF.

This rearrangement joins TRBV28 to TRBJ2-5; D perhaps matches TRBD2 (5 bases). Looked up from germline, CDR1 is MDHEN and CDR2 is SYDVKM. The CDR3 has 15 residues. Trimming shortened V by 3 bases and J by 7 bases, and 18 bases separated the two germline ends. The CDR3 protein is CASSLPGTRTGTQYF. The CDR3 DNA is TGTGCCAGCAGTTTGCCGGGCACCCGGACTGGGACCCAGTACTTC.

On this clone itself: A read error may produce the germline difference seen at one junction end. This specimen includes other DNA sequences encoding the same CDR3. J is TRBJ2-2 and V is TRBV15; D possibly matches TRBD1 or TRBD2 (7 bases each). Germline V gene sequence: CDR1 LNHNV, CDR2 YYDKDF (reference sequence). The CDR3 runs 16 residues. CDR3 protein: CATSRGGTGSAGELFF. CDR3 coding DNA: TGCGCCACCAGCAGGGGGGGTACGGGGTCCGCCGGGGAGCTGTTTTTT.

This clone was recorded only once. The V gene is TRBV14, the J gene TRBJ1-4, with TRBD1 matching 7 bases. Germline V lookup: CDR1 SGHDN, CDR2 FVKESK. Losses at the gene ends were 4 bases for V and 7 bases for J; bases not matched to a gene: 6. The CDR3 is 14 amino acids. The CDR3, as DNA: TGTGCCAGCAGCCTATCAGGGGGTGCTGAAAAACTGTTTTTT. This codes for CASSLSGGAEKLFF.

This chain joins TRBV29-1 and TRBJ2-7; TRBD1 agrees at 9 bases. The CDR3 is made up of 14 amino acids. CDR1 is SQVTM and CDR2 is ANQGSEA in the germline V gene. The trim removed 5 bases at V and 0 bases at J, leaving 5 bases unmatched. The CDR3 nucleotides are TGCAGCGTTTCCGGGACAGGGAGCTCCTACGAGCAGTACTTC. It is translated as CSVSGTGSSYEQYF.